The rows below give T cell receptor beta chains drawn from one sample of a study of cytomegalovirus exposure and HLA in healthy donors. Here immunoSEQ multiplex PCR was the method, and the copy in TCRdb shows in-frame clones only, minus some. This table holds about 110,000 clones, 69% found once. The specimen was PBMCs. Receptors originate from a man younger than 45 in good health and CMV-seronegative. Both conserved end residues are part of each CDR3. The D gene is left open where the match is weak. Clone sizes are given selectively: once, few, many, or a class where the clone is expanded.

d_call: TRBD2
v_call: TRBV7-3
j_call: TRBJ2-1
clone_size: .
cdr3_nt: TGTGCCAGCAGCTCCGGGACTAGCGGGAGGGCAAGTGAGCAGTTCTTC
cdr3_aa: CASSSGTSGRASEQFF

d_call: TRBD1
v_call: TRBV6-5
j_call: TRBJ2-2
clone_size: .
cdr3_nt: TGTGCCAGCACTCTAGGGACAGGGATGGGGGAGCTGTTTTTT
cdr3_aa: CASTLGTGMGELFF

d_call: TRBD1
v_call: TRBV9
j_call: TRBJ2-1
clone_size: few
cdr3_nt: TGTGCCAGCAGCCCAGACAGGGGGCAATACAATGAGCAGTTCTTC
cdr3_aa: CASSPDRGQYNEQFF

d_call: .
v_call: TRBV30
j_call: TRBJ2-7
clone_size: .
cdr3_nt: TGTGCCTGGAGTGTACCGGGAAAAGGATACGAGCAGTACTTC
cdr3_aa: CAWSVPGKGYEQYF

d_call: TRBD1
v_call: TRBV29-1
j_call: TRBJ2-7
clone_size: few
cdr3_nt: TGCAGCGCGACAGGGAGAGCCTACGAGCAGTACTTC
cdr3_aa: CSATGRAYEQYF

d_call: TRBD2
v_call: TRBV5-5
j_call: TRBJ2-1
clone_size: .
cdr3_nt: TGTGCCAGCAGCTCCGGACTAGCGGCGTCAGGTGAGCAGTTCTTC
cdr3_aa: CASSSGLAASGEQFF

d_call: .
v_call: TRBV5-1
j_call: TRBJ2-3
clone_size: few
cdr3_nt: TGCGCCAGCAGCTTGGCCAAAGAGGGAGCAGATACGCAGTATTTT
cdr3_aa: CASSLAKEGADTQYF

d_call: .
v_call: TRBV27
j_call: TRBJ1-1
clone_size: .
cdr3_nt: TGTGCCAGCAGTATACTCCCGAACACTGAAGCTTTCTTT
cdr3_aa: CASSILPNTEAFF

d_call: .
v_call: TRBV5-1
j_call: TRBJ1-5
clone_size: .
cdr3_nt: TGCGCCAGCAGCTTGGGGGGGGGCCCCAATCAGCCCCAGCATTTT
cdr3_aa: CASSLGGGPNQPQHF

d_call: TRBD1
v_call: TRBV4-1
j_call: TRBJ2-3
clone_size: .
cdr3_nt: TGCGCCAGCAGCCAACCCGGGACAGGGGGCTCACATACGCAGTATTTT
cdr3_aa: CASSQPGTGGSHTQYF

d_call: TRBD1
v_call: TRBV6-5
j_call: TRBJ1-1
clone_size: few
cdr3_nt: TGTGCCACCGGGACAGGAACGAACACTGAAGCTTTCTTT
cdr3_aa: CATGTGTNTEAFF

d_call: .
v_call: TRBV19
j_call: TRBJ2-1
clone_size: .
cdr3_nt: TGTGCCAGTATAGGCGGGCTCTACAATGAGCAGTTCTTC
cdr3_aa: CASIGGLYNEQFF

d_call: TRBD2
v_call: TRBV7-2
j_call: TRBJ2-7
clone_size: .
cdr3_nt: TGTGCCAGCAGCTTCCTTCTGGGGGGGAACTACGAGCAGTACTTC
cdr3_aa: CASSFLLGGNYEQYF

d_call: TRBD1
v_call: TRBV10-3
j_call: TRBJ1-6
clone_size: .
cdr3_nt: TGTGCCATCAGTGAGGTACAGGGGGCAGGGTCACCCCTCCACTTT
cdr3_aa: CAISEVQGAGSPLHF

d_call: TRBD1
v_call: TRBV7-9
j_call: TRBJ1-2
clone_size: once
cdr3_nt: TGTGCCAGCAGCTCGACAGGGGATGGCTACACCTTC
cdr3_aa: CASSSTGDGYTF

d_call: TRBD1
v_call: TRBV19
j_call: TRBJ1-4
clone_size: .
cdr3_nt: TGTGCCAGCAGGGACAGAGACAATGAAAAACTGTTTTTT
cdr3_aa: CASRDRDNEKLFF

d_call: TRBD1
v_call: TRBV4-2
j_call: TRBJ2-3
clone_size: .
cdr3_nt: TGTGCCAGCAGCCCCGACAGGGGGCGGACAGATACGCAGTATTTT
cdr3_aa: CASSPDRGRTDTQYF

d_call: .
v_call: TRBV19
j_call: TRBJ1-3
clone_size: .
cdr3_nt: TGTGCCAGTCCAGGGGTGGGAAACACCATATATTTT
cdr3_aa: CASPGVGNTIYF

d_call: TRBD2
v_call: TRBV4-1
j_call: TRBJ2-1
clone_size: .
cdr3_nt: TGCGCCAGCAGAAGTGGACTAGCGGGAGATAATGAGCAGTTCTTC
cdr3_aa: CASRSGLAGDNEQFF

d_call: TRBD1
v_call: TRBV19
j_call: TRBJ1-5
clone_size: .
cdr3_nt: TGTGCCAGTAGTATGGGGCAGGGGGTAAACAATCAGCCCCAGCATTTT
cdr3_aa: CASSMGQGVNNQPQHF

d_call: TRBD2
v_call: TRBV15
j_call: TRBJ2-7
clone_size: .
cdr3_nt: TGTGCCACCAGCAGAGGTCGGACTAGCGTAAACTACGAGCAGTACTTC
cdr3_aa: CATSRGRTSVNYEQYF

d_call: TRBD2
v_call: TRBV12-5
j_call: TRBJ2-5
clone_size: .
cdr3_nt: TGTGCTAGTGGTTTAACGATGGCTAGCGGGCGTACCCAAGAGACCCAGTACTTC
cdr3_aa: CASGLTMASGRTQETQYF

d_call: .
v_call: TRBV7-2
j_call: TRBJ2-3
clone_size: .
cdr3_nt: TGTGTCAGCAGCTTAAGCCGAGCCACTAGCACAGATACGCAGTATTTT
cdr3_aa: CVSSLSRATSTDTQYF

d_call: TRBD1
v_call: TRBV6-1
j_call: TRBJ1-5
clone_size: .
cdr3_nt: TGTGCCAGCTCAAGGGACAGGGGGTCGGGGCAGCCCCAGCATTTT
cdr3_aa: CASSRDRGSGQPQHF

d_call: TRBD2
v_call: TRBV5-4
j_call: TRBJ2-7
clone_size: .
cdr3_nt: TGTGCCAGCAGCTCCACTAGCGGGACTTACCACGAGCAGTACTTC
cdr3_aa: CASSSTSGTYHEQYF

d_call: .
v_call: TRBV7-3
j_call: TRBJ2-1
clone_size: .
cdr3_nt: TGTGCCAGCAGCGTGGGAGTTTACAATGAGCAGTTCTTC
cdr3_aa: CASSVGVYNEQFF

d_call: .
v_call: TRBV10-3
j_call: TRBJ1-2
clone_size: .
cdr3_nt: TGTGCCATCAGTGGGGCCGGGGGAGGCTATGGCTACACCTTC
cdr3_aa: CAISGAGGGYGYTF

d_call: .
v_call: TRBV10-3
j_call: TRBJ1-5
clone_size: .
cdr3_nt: TGTGCCATCAGTGAGTCGACGGGGTACGGCAATCAGCCCCAGCATTTT
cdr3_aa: CAISESTGYGNQPQHF

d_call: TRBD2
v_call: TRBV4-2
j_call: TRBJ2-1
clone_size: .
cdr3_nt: TGTGCCAGCAGAAAGAGCGGGAGTTCGATTGAGCAGTTCTTC
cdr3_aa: CASRKSGSSIEQFF

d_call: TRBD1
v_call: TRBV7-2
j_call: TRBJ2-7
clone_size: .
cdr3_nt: TGTGCCAGCAGCTTAGGGTCAGGGGGCCCCTACGAGCAGTACTTC
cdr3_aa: CASSLGSGGPYEQYF

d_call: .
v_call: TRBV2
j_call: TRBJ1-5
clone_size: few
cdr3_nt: TGTGCCAGCAGTGAAGCGGGCCCCGTACCCCAGCATTTT
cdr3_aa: CASSEAGPVPQHF

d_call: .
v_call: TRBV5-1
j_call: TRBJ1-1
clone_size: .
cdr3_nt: TGCGCCAGCAGCTTGGGGCAGGACACTGAAGCTTTCTTT
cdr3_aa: CASSLGQDTEAFF

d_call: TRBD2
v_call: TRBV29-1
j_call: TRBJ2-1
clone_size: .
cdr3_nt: TGCAGCGCCAACCGCCATGGGACTAGCGGGAGAGGCCCCTACAATGAGCAGTTCTTC
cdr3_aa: CSANRHGTSGRGPYNEQFF

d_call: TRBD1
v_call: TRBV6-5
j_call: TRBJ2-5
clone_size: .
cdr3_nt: TGTGCCAGCAGAAGGGACAGGGAAACCCAGTACTTC
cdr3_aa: CASRRDRETQYF

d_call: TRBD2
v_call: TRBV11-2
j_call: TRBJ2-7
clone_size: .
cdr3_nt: TGTGCCAGCAGCTTGCGTGACAGCGGGAGCTCTTACGAGCAGTACTTC
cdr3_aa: CASSLRDSGSSYEQYF

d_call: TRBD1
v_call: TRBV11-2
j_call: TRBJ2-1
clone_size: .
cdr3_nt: TGTGCCAGCAGCTTAGAGGGACAGGGGGTCAATGAGCAGTTCTTC
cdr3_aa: CASSLEGQGVNEQFF

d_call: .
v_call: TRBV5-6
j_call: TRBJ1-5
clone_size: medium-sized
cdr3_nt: TGTGCCAGCAGCTCGGACGGGGTCTATCAGCCCCAGCATTTT
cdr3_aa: CASSSDGVYQPQHF

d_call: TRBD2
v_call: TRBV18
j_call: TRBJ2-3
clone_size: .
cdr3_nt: TGTGCCAGCTCCCAGCAGGGAGGGCAAATAGATACGCAGTATTTT
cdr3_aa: CASSQQGGQIDTQYF

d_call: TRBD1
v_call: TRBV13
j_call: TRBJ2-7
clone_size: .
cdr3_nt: TGTGCCAGCAGCTTTAGGGGGGACAGGGGGTACGAGCAGTACTTC
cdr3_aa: CASSFRGDRGYEQYF

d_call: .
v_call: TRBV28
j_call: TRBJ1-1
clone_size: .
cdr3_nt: TGTGCCAGCAGTTTATTTCGGACAGTTAACACTGAAGCTTTCTTT
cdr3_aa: CASSLFRTVNTEAFF

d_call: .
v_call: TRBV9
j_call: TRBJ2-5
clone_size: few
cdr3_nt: TGTGCCAGCAGCGTAGAAGGGGCAGAGACCCAGTACTTC
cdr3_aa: CASSVEGAETQYF

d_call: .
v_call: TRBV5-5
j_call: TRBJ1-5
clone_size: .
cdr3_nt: TGTGCCAGCAGCGTACAGGGTTTGGAGCCCCAGCATTTT
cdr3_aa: CASSVQGLEPQHF

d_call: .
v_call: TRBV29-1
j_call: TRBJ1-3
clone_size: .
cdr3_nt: TGCAGCGTTGACGCAGGGCTTGGGAACACCATATATTTT
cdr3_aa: CSVDAGLGNTIYF

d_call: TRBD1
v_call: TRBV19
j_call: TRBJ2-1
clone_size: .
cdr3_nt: TGTGCCAGTAGTAAATCACTGGACAGGGGCTACAATGAGCAGTTCTTC
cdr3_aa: CASSKSLDRGYNEQFF

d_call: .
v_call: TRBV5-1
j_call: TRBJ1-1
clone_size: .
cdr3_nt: TGCGCCAGCAGCCCGACAGTCAGAGGCACTGAAGCTTTCTTT
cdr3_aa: CASSPTVRGTEAFF

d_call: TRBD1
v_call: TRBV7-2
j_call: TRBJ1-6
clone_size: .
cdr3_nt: TGTGCCAGCAGCCTTGACAGGGCCCTCCACTTT
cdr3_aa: CASSLDRALHF

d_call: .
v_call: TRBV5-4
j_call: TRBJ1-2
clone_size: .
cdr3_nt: TGTGCCAGCAGTCCTACACTAAACTATGGCTACACCTTC
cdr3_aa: CASSPTLNYGYTF

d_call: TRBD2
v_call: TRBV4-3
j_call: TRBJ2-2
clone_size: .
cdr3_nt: TGCGCCAGCAGCCAAGGGGAGGGACCATTCCGTCCCGGAGCGCTGTTTTTT
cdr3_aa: CASSQGEGPFRPGALFF

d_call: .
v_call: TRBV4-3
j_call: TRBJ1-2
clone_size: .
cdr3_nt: TGCGCCAGCAGCCAAGATCGGGGGGGCTACACCTTC
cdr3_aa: CASSQDRGGYTF

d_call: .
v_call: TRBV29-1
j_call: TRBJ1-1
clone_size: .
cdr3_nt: TGCAGCTCTCGTCTGAACACTGAAGCTTTCTTT
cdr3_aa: CSSRLNTEAFF

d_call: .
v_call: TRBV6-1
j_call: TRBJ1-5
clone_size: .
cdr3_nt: TGTGCCAGCAGTGAAATGGAGGAAAGGGCTCAGCCCCAGCATTTT
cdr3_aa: CASSEMEERAQPQHF

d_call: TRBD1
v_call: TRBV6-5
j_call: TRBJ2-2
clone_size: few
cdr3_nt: TGTGCCAGCAGTTTCGGACAGGGCGACACCGGGGAGCTGTTTTTT
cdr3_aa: CASSFGQGDTGELFF